This TCR beta chain was sequenced for a study of T cell repertoires in ileal Crohn's disease. In the case of this clone: The target antigen is unknown.

Clones were sequenced by immunoSEQ multiplex PCR, and TCRdb holds only the in-frame ones, with some missing. This sample yields roughly 3,300 clones, of which around 68% are seen a single time; roughly 25% belongs to the top ten. Time point of the sample: proximal margin of the surgical specimen (macroscopically non-inflamed). Adults with ileal or ileocolonic Crohn's disease and an indication for resection were eligible. The J segment lost 6 bases and the V segment lost 3 bases, leaving 5 bases of the junction unmatched. Per germline, CDR1 GTSNPN and CDR2 SVGIG (reference sequence). The CDR3 totals 13 residues. General study points: Clonality above 26.8% at surgery always came with endoscopic recurrence.

The chain is built from TRBV30 and TRBJ1-2; 9 positions agree with TRBD1. This sequence originates from an adult with Crohn's disease. The specimen sequenced was ileal tissue. The CDR3 region has the DNA TGTGCCTGGAGAACGGGACAGGGAGATGGCTACACCTTC. Translation gives CAWRTGQGDGYTF.